The 16 T cell receptor beta chains listed next were all sequenced from one sample in a study of blood T cell repertoires in COVID-19. Method: immunoSEQ multiplex PCR; TCRdb's copy keeps in-frame clones and lacks some. Counted here are approximately 37,000 clones, about 85% occurring once; the ten biggest clones make up 44%. The source material was peripheral blood. These receptors all come from a man between 60 and 70 years old with active or convalescent COVID-19.

This chain joins TRBV19 and TRBJ2-5; 7 nucleotides agree with TRBD1. The germline V gene has CDR1 LNHDA and CDR2 SQIVND (reference sequence). Trimming took 5 bases from V and 0 from J; bases not matched to a gene: 3. CDR3 length: 14 amino acids. This CDR3 is CASSPQGYQETQYF. CDR3 coding DNA: TGTGCCAGTAGTCCACAGGGGTACCAAGAGACCCAGTACTTC.

This clone has a handful of counts. J is TRBJ2-1 and V is TRBV5-4; the match to TRBD2 covers 8 bases. Trimming took 5 bases from V and 5 from J; bases not matched to a gene: 3. Germline-derived CDR1 and CDR2 are SGHNT and YYREEE (reference sequence). The CDR3 covers 13 residues. The CDR3 coding sequence is TGTGCCAGCAGACCAGCGGGGGACAATGAGCAGTTCTTC. The encoded protein is CASRPAGDNEQFF.

The chain links TRBV7-2 to TRBJ2-3, with 10 bases aligning to TRBD1. CDR1 and CDR2 from the germline V gene are SGHTA and FQGNSA. This CDR3 is 15 amino acids long. J lost 3 bases, V lost 5 bases, and 5 bases had no gene match. The CDR3 region is CASSLDRGRTDTQYF. The CDR3 coding sequence is TGTGCCAGCAGCCTTGACAGGGGGCGGACAGATACGCAGTATTTT.

V gene TRBV6-1 combines with J gene TRBJ1-2; D possibly corresponds to TRBD1 (6 bases). This CDR3 is built from 14 residues. Germline lookup yields CDR1 MNHNS and CDR2 SASEGT. The germline V and J ends were trimmed by 3 bases and 4 bases, with 12 bases remaining between them. The CDR3 bases are TGTGCCAGCAGTGAGGCAGGGGCAGGCTATGGCTACACCTTC. This gives the protein CASSEAGAGYGYTF.

The rearrangement joins TRBV7-2 to TRBJ2-2; 12 positions match TRBD1. This CDR3 contains 16 residues. CDR1 SGHTA and CDR2 FQGNSA come from the germline V gene. With 5 bases clipped from V and 5 bases from J, the junction kept 6 bases outside the gene matches. CDR3 coding DNA: TGTGCCAGCAGCCGCCGGGACAGGGGGCTGACCGGGGAGCTGTTTTTT. This codes for CASSRRDRGLTGELFF. Complete variable domain (other parts from reference TRBV7-2 and TRBJ2-2): GAGVSQSPSNKVTEKGKDVELRCDPISGHTALYWYRQSLGQGLEFLIYFQGNSAPDKSGLPSDRFSAERTGGSVSTLTIQRTQQEDSAVYLCASSRRDRGLTGELFFGEGSRLTVL.

The chain has TRBV20-1 and TRBJ2-2; D possibly corresponds to TRBD2 (5 bases). CDR1 is DFQATT and CDR2 is SNEGSKA in the germline V gene (reference sequence). V was clipped by 3 bases and J by 0 bases, with 8 bases between them. This CDR3 has 14 residues. CDR3 nucleotide sequence: TGCAGTGCTAGTAAGACTACGAACACCGGGGAGCTGTTTTTT. Its protein is CSASKTTNTGELFF.

This clone was detected only once. This CDR3 is CASSPRAGVGNTIYF. In DNA, the CDR3 is TGTGCCAGCAGCCCCCGGGCAGGGGTAGGGAACACCATATATTTT. The chain carries TRBV7-2 and TRBJ1-3, with D possibly matching TRBD1 (6 bases). This CDR3 has 15 residues. V lost 5 bases and J lost 7, with 18 bases in between. From germline, CDR1 is SGHTA and CDR2 FQGNSA.

The chain combines TRBV11-3 with TRBJ1-5; D perhaps matches TRBD1 (6 bases). Trimming pared 5 bases from V and 4 bases from J, leaving 12 bases between. Germline CDR1 SGHNT, CDR2 YENEEA. This CDR3 region has 14 residues. CDR3 sequence reads: CASSRARGNQPQHF. CDR3 DNA sequence: TGTGCCAGCAGCCGAGCAAGGGGGAATCAGCCCCAGCATTTT.

CDR3 sequence (DNA): TGTGCCAGCAGTTTACGGGGGAATCAGCCCCAGCATTTT. Protein sequence: CASSLRGNQPQHF. V and J are TRBV12-3 or TRBV12-4 and TRBJ1-5, with D maybe TRBD1 (5 bases). The length of the CDR3 is 13 residues. Trimming took 2 bases from V and 4 from J, leaving 6 bases between them.

The chain is built from TRBV19 and TRBJ1-2; 7 nucleotides agree with TRBD1. Germline V gives CDR1 LNHDA, CDR2 SQIVND (reference sequence). V gave up 7 bases and J gave up 2 bases; unmatched junction bases: 4. The CDR3 sequence is 13 residues long. CDR3 sequence (DNA): TGTGCCAGTAAGTTGGGACAGAACTATGGCTACACCTTC. Residues: CASKLGQNYGYTF. The full variable domain, completed using reference TRBV19 and TRBJ1-2, is DGGITQSPKYLFRKEGQNVTLSCEQNLNHDAMYWYRQDPGQGLRLIYYSQIVNDFQKGDIAEGYSVSREKKESFPLTVTSAQKNPTAFYLCASKLGQNYGYTFGSGTRLTVV.

The genes are TRBV6-5 and TRBJ2-2, with 7 bases that match TRBD1. This CDR3 region has 14 residues. The V gene's germline CDR1 is MNHEY and CDR2 SVGAGI. V gave up 5 bases and J gave up 8 bases; unmatched junction bases: 8. The DNA of the CDR3 is TGTGCCAGCAGTACGGACAGGCCGGGGGGGGAGCTGTTTTTT. Translated: CASSTDRPGGELFF.

The chain employs TRBV29-1 and TRBJ2-1; TRBD2 agrees at 7 bases. The junction had 4 bases not matched to a gene; V was cut back by 7 bases and J by 1 base. The CDR3 length is 13 residues. Germline V lookup: CDR1 SQVTM, CDR2 ANQGSEA. The CDR3 sequence is CSALGGSYNEQFF. As DNA, the CDR3 is TGCAGCGCTTTGGGGGGGTCCTACAATGAGCAGTTCTTC.

Only one count was recorded for this clone. The chain carries TRBV11-1 and TRBJ2-5, with TRBD2 matching over 8 bases. The CDR3 length is 14 residues. The germline V gene has CDR1 SGHAT and CDR2 FQDESV (reference sequence). Trimming took 5 bases from V and 5 from J; bases not matched to a gene: 7. The CDR3 nucleotides read TGTGCCAGCAGCCCGGGAGGGAGATGGGAGACCCAGTACTTC. Its protein is CASSPGGRWETQYF.

This sequence joins TRBV2 and TRBJ1-1, with a weak D call TRBD1 (5 bases). The CDR3 is made up of 13 amino acids. V was shortened by 4 bases and J by 3 bases, with 9 bases between the two germline ends. CDR1 is SNHLY and CDR2 is FYNNEI in the germline V gene. CDR3 sequence reads: CASSVRGDTEAFF. CDR3 nucleotide sequence: TGTGCCAGCAGTGTTCGGGGGGACACTGAAGCTTTCTTT.

V usage is TRBV12-3 or TRBV12-4 and J usage is TRBJ2-1; D is ambiguous. This CDR3 is built from 13 residues. Trimming removed 5 bases at V and 9 bases at J, with 14 bases between. The CDR3 nucleotides are TGTGCCAGCAGTGCTCAAGCGATGGGTGAGCAGTTCTTC. Its translation is CASSAQAMGEQFF.

The chain combines TRBV11-2 with TRBJ2-2; 9 bases match TRBD2. This CDR3 has 16 residues. V gave up 5 bases and J gave up 2 bases; unmatched junction bases: 6. Germline CDR1 and CDR2: SGHAT and FQNNGV. CDR3: CASSPGAGGNTGELFF. In DNA form, the CDR3 reads TGTGCCAGCAGCCCAGGAGCGGGGGGAAACACCGGGGAGCTGTTTTTT.